Described below is a single T cell receptor beta chain sequence and its context. Antigen unknown. The data stem from a study of post-analysis software for immune sequencing data. Trimming removed 7 bases from V and 2 bases from J; junction bases left unmatched: 8. The CDR3 runs 14 residues. From germline, CDR1 is SQVTM and CDR2 ANQGSEA. The TCR beta cDNA libraries contained unique molecular identifiers. MiXCR, applied by TCRdb to the PCR reads, yields one record per CDR3 protein. The sample lists around 400,000 distinct CDR3 sequences, approximately 38% occurring once. Study results and caveats: Five or six TRBV segments were more frequent in patients than controls; TRBV5-6, TRBV5-1 and TRBV20-1 belonged to this group. In multiple sclerosis, normalized Chao1 diversity was significantly below that of controls. Strong co-clustering by F measure was evident for samples that had been prepared in the same batch.

The receptor's source is a girl aged 2-15 years with multiple sclerosis. The chain employs TRBV29-1 and TRBJ2-1; 7 nucleotides align to TRBD1. The source material was blood. The CDR3 coding sequence is TGCAGCGGAAGGGGACAGTTGACCTACAATGAGCAGTTCTTC. Its translation: CSGRGQLTYNEQFF.